This TCR beta chain was observed in a study of blood T cell repertoires in COVID-19. Repertoires were generated with immunoSEQ multiplex PCR, while TCRdb's copy carries only in-frame clones and drops some. The table shows approximately 290,000 clones, with 75% to 95% occurring only once. This clone was observed once. The CDR3 is 15 amino acids. V was pared by 6 bases and J by 5 bases, with 9 bases of the junction left unmatched. The germline CDR1 and CDR2 sequences are MNHEY and SVGAGI. The chain joins TRBV6-5 to TRBJ2-2, with 7 bases aligning to TRBD2. This sequence originates from a woman aged 25 to 39 who had recovered from COVID-19. Specimen: PBMCs or T cells enriched from blood (not recorded which). CDR3 nucleotide sequence: TGTGCCAGCAGGCTCCGGGGGGTGGGGACCGGGGAGCTGTTTTTT. Protein sequence: CASRLRGVGTGELFF.